This T cell receptor beta chain comes out of a study of blood T cells in healthy people across ages. General study findings and limits: Per million T cells, TCR beta diversity dropped about linearly as age rose. Estimates of diversity drawn from one million T cells were considered underestimates.

Alongside a J-beta primer mix, a sample-barcoded 5' primer served in a second PCR lasting about 7 to 11 cycles. MiXCR, applied by TCRdb to the 5' RACE reads, yields one record per CDR3 protein. The data show over 950,000 distinct CDR3 sequences, around two fifths seen once. The junction had 8 bases not matched to a gene; V was cut back by 7 bases and J by 3 bases. Germline V gives CDR1 MNHEY, CDR2 SVGEGT. The CDR3 has 15 amino acids. Each donor had approximately 10 milliliters of peripheral blood drawn. Per sample, a minimum of 6.5 million PBMCs were isolated. In the case of this clonotype: What it binds is unknown.

Sequencing was carried out using blood. The genes are TRBV6-2 or TRBV6-3 and TRBJ2-7; TRBD2 matches at 11 bases. The sequence derives from a man aged 18 to 30 in good health. The CDR3 here is CASTRLAGPNYEQYF. DNA of the CDR3: TGTGCCAGCACCAGACTAGCGGGGCCAAACTACGAGCAGTACTTC.